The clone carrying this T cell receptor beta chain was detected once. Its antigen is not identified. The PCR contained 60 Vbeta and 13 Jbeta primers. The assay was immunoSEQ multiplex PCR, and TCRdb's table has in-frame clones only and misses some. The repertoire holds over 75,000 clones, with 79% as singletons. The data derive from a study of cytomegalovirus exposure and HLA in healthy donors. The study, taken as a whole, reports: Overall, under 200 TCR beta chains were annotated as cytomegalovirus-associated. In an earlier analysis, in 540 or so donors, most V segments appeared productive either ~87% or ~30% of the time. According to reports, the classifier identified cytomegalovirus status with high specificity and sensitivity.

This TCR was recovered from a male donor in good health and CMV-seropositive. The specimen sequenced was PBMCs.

The CDR3 DNA reads as TGTGCCAGCAGCCGCACCGGACCCGGGGATGGAAAACTGTTTTTT. Translated: CASSRTGPGDGKLFF. V is TRBV7-2 and J is TRBJ1-4; D remains ambiguous. Germline V gene data show CDR1 as SGHTA and CDR2 as FQGNSA. V was trimmed by 5 bases and J by 10 bases, leaving 20 bases between them. This CDR3 is 15 amino acids long.